This record looks at one T cell receptor (beta chain) sequence and its context. This sample stems from a study of blood T cell repertoires in COVID-19. As for the study in general: Both acute and convalescent COVID-19 samples were obtained from the United States, Italy and Spain. PBMCs, B-cell-depleted T cells, or T cells were the source of the cDNA or gDNA that made up the material.

This CDR3 region has 16 residues. After removal of 5 bases from V and 1 base from J, the junction contained 7 bases not matched to a gene. The germline V gene encodes CDR1 SGHVS and CDR2 FNYEAQ. Source study methods: From reference gene primer amplification, estimates of nucleated cell counts were derived. The method was immunoSEQ multiplex PCR; TCRdb's version includes in-frame clones alone and lacks a portion of them. That table supplies the V and J calls and clone size; D and trimming were determined from the DNA. Here the sample spans about 210,000 clones, roughly four fifths being singletons. This receptor was obtained from a woman aged 40 to 50 with acute or convalescent COVID-19. The sequenced sample was peripheral blood. This rearrangement joins TRBV7-6 to TRBJ2-1; 8 nucleotides align to TRBD2. The CDR3 here is CASSPLAGNSYNEQFF. DNA of the CDR3: TGTGCCAGCAGCCCCCTAGCGGGTAATTCCTACAATGAGCAGTTCTTC.